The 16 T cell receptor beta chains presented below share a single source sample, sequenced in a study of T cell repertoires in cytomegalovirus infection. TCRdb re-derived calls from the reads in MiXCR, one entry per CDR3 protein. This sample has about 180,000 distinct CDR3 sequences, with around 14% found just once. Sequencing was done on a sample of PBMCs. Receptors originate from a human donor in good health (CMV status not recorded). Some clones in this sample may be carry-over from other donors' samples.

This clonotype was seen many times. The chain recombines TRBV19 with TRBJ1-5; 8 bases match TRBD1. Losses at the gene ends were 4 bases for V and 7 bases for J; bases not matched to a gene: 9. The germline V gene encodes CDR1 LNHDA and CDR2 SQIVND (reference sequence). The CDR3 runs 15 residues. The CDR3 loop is CASSTGQAKGQPQHF. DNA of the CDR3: TGTGCCAGTAGTACGGGACAGGCAAAGGGACAGCCCCAGCATTTT.

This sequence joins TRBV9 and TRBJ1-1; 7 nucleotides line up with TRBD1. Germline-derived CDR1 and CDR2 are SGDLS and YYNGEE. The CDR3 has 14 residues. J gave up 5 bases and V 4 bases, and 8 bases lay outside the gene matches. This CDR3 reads CASSIGGAGTEAFF. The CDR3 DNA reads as TGTGCCAGCAGCATAGGGGGCGCGGGGACTGAAGCTTTCTTT.

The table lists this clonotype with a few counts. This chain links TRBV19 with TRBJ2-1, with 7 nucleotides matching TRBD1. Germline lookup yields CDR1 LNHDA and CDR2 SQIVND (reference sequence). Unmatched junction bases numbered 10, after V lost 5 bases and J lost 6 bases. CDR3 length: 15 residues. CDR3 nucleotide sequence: TGTGCCAGTAGTCCTCCGGGACAGAGAATCAATGAGCAGTTCTTC. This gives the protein CASSPPGQRINEQFF.

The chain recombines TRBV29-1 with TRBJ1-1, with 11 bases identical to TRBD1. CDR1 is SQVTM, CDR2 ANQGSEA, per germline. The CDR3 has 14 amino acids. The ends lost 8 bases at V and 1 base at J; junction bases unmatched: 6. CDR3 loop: CSYGQGATNTEAFF. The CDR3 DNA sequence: TGCAGCTATGGACAGGGGGCTACGAACACTGAAGCTTTCTTT.

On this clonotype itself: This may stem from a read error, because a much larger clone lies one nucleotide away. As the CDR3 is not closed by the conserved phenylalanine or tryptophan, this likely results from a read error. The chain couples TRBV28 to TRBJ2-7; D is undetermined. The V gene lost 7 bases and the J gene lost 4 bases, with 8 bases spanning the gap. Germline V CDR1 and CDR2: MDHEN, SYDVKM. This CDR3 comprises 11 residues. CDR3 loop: CASTTSYEQYS. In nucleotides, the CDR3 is TGTGCCAGCACCACGTCTTACGAGCAGTACTCC.

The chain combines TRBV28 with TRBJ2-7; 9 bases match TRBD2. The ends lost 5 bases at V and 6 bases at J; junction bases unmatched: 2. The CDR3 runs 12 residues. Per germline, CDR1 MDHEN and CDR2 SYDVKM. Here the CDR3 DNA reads TGTGCCAGCAGTCGGCGGGGGGGCGAGCAGTACTTC. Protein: CASSRRGGEQYF.

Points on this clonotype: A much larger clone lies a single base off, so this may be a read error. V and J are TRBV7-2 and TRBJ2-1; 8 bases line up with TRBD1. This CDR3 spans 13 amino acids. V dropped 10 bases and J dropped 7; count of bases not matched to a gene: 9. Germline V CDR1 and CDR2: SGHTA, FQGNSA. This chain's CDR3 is CANKIYRGNEQFF. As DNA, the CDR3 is TGTGCCAACAAAATTTACAGGGGGAATGAGCAGTTCTTC.

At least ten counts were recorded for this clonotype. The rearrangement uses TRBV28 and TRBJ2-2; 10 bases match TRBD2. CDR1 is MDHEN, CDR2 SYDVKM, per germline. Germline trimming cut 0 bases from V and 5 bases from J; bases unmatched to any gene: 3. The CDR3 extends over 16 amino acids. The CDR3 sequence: CASSLWSGRGTGELFF. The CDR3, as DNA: TGTGCCAGCAGTTTATGGAGCGGGAGGGGGACCGGGGAGCTGTTTTTT. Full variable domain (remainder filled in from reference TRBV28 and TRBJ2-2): DVKVTQSSRYLVKRTGEKVFLECVQDMDHENMFWYRQDPGLGLRLIYFSYDVKMKEKGDIPEGYSVSREKKERFSLILESASTNQTSMYLCASSLWSGRGTGELFFGEGSRLTVL.

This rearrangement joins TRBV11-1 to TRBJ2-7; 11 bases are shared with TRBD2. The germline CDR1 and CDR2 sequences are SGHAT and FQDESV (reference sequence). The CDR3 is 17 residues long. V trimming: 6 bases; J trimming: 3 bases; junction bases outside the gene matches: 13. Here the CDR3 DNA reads TGTGCCAGCAGTTCCGGACAGTCGACTAGCGGGAACTACGAGCAGTACTTC. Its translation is CASSSGQSTSGNYEQYF.

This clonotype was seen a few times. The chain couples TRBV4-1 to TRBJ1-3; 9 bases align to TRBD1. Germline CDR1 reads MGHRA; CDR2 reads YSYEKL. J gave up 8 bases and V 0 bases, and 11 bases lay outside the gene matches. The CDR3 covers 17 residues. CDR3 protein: CASSQEPIQGAADTIYF. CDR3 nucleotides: TGCGCCAGCAGCCAAGAGCCCATACAGGGGGCAGCGGACACCATATATTTT.

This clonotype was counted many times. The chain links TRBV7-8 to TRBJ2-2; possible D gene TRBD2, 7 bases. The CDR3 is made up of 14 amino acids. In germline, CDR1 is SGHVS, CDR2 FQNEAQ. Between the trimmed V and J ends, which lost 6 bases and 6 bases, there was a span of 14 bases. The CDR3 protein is CASRQGGPSGELFF. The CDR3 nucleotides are TGTGCCAGCAGACAGGGAGGGCCGTCCGGGGAGCTGTTTTTT.

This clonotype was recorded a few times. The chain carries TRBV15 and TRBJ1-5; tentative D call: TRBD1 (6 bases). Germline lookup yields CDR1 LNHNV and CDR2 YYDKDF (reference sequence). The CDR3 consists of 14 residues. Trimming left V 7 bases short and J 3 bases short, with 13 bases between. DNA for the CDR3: TGTGCCACCACCCAAGGGGGACCCAATCAGCCCCAGCATTTT. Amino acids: CATTQGGPNQPQHF.

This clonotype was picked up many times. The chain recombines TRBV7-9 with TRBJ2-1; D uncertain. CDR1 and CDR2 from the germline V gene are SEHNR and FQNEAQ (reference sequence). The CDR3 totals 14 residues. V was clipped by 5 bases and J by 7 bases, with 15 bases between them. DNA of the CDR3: TGTGCCAGCAGCCACCCCTCGTGGATGAATGAGCAGTTCTTC. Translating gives CASSHPSWMNEQFF.

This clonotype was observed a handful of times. The CDR3 is CASSQDRQGSNQPQHF. In nucleotides, the CDR3 is TGTGCCAGCAGCCAAGATCGGCAGGGGAGCAATCAGCCCCAGCATTTT. This sequence joins TRBV4-2 and TRBJ1-5; maybe TRBD1 (6 bases). V lost 0 bases and J 1 base, leaving 10 bases between the germline ends. The germline CDR1 and CDR2 sequences are LGHNA and YNFKEQ. The CDR3 length is 16 residues.

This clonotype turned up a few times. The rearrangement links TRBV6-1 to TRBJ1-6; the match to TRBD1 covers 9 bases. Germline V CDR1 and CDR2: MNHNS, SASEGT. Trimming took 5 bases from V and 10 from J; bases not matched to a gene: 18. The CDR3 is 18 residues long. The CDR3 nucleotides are TGTGCCAGCAGTTTTAACTCACCCGGGGGACAGGGAAACTCACCCCTCCACTTT. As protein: CASSFNSPGGQGNSPLHF.

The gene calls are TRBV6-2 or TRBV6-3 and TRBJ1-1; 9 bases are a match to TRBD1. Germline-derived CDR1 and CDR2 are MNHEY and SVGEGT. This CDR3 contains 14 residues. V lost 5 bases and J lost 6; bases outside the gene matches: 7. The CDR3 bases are TGTGCCAGCAGTCAGGGACAGGGAGGGGCTGAAGCTTTCTTT. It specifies CASSQGQGGAEAFF.